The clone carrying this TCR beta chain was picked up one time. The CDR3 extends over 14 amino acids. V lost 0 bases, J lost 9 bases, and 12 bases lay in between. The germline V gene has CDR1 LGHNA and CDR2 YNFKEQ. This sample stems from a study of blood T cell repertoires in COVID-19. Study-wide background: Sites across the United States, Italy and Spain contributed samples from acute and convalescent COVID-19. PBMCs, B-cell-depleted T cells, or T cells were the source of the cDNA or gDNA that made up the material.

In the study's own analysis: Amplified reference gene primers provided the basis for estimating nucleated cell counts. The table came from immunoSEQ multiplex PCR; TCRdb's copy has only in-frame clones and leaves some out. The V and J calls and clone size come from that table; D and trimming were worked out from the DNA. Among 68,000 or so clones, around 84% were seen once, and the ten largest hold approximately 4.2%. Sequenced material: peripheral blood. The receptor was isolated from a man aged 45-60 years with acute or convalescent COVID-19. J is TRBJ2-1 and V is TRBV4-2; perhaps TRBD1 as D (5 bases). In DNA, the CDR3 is TGTGCCAGCAGCCAAGATGGGGCTGGCGTTGAGCAGTTCTTC. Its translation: CASSQDGAGVEQFF.